Listed below are T cell receptor beta chains from one sample, sequenced in a study of cytomegalovirus exposure and HLA in healthy donors. Profiled with immunoSEQ multiplex PCR; TCRdb holds only in-frame clones, not every one. The top ten hold 11% to 15% of the sample, which has approximately 100,000 clones, approximately 77% seen once. The specimen was PBMCs. The origin of the receptors is a male donor in good health and CMV-seropositive. The CDR3 runs from the conserved cysteine through the conserved F or W. A D gene is named only where the DNA matches it firmly. Only part of the rows carry a size: once, few, many, or a class if the clone is expanded.

j_gene	abundance	d_gene	v_gene	CDR3aa	CDR3nt
TRBJ1-6	few	-	TRBV19	CASATGNRPLHF	TGTGCCAGTGCTACAGGGAATCGACCCCTCCACTTT
TRBJ2-5	-	-	TRBV2	CASSEGTGRETQYF	TGTGCCAGCAGTGAAGGGACTGGACGAGAGACCCAGTACTTC
TRBJ2-7	few	TRBD1	TRBV10-1	CASSESVTGNNEQYF	TGCGCCAGCAGTGAGTCGGTGACAGGGAACAACGAGCAGTACTTC
TRBJ2-5	few	TRBD1	TRBV6-5	CASRPGTGAWETQYF	TGTGCCAGCAGACCCGGGACAGGGGCTTGGGAGACCCAGTACTTC
TRBJ2-2	-	-	TRBV6-5	CASSYSAGRVELFF	TGTGCCAGCAGTTACTCAGCAGGGCGTGTGGAGCTGTTTTTT
TRBJ2-7	-	-	TRBV15	CATSREGGSSYEQYF	TGTGCCACCAGCAGAGAGGGAGGAAGCTCCTACGAGCAGTACTTC
TRBJ2-7	-	TRBD1	TRBV2	CASSETGQGVFEQYF	TGTGCCAGCAGTGAAACGGGCCAGGGGGTTTTCGAGCAGTACTTC
TRBJ1-1	-	TRBD1	TRBV7-6	CASSLGQGNTEAFF	TGTGCCAGCAGCCTCGGACAGGGGAACACTGAAGCTTTCTTT
TRBJ2-7	-	-	TRBV5-6	CASSLGAGYEQYF	TGTGCCAGCAGCTTGGGGGCGGGCTACGAGCAGTACTTC
TRBJ1-3	-	-	TRBV7-9	CASSLSGPDSGNTIYF	TGTGCCAGCAGCCTAAGCGGTCCCGACTCTGGAAACACCATATATTTT
TRBJ2-7	-	-	TRBV12-5	CARRDEQYF	TGTGCCAGGCGGGACGAGCAGTACTTC
TRBJ2-5	-	-	TRBV4-1	CASSRWQKETQYF	TGCGCCAGCAGCCGGTGGCAGAAAGAGACCCAGTACTTC
TRBJ1-2	-	TRBD1	TRBV4-3	CASSQDRGLGYGYTF	TGCGCCAGCAGCCAAGACAGGGGGCTGGGCTATGGCTACACCTTC
TRBJ2-1	few	-	TRBV5-1	CASSLVPGSYNEQFF	TGCGCCAGCAGCTTGGTACCGGGGTCCTACAATGAGCAGTTCTTC
TRBJ2-1	-	TRBD2	TRBV11-3	CASSSTRTSGYNEQFF	TGTGCCAGCAGCTCAACCCGGACTAGCGGCTACAATGAGCAGTTCTTC